Each of the 30 T cell receptor beta chains below was sequenced from the same sample in a study of T cell responses to AZD1222 COVID-19 vaccine (dated by TCRdb to the early 2020s). Libraries were made using the immunoSEQ multiplex PCR assay. In TCRdb, the immuneACCESS table is reduced to in-frame sequences with V and J assigned. These tables do not hold every clone; where another copy was compared, an unresolved V gene accounts for under half, and the others remain unexplained. The sample table lists 150,000 to 200,000 clones, about nine tenths of them with a count of one. The ten largest make up roughly 4% of the sample. The time point label on this specimen signifies: about 28 days (+/-7) after the second vaccine dose. The intended sense of this specimen's treatment or condition label: meningococcal conjugate vaccine given as trial control. The sequenced sample was peripheral blood, obtained 28 days after the second dose of the MenACWY control vaccine. The receptors shown here come from an adult who received the MenACWY meningococcal vaccine as a control.

The genes are TRBV6-2 or TRBV6-3 and TRBJ1-6; 8 bases fit TRBD1. This CDR3 comprises 15 residues. J was trimmed by 10 bases and V by 2 bases; bases with no gene match: 7. The germline CDR1 and CDR2 sequences are MNHEY and SVGEGT. CDR3 sequence (DNA): TGTGCCAGCAGTTACAGGGCAGGGGGCGGCTCACCCCTCCACTTT. This codes for CASSYRAGGGSPLHF.

The chain employs TRBV18 and TRBJ2-1; a weak D match, TRBD1 (6 bases). The CDR3 covers 14 residues. The V end lost 1 base, the J end lost 5 bases, and 9 bases lay between the germline ends. The germline gives CDR1 KGHSH, CDR2 LQKENI. CDR3 sequence reads: CASSPHTGNNEQFF. The CDR3 bases are TGTGCCAGCTCACCACACACAGGGAACAATGAGCAGTTCTTC.

The rearrangement links TRBV7-2 to TRBJ1-5; 7 bases agree with TRBD1. Germline CDR1 reads SGHTA; CDR2 reads FQGNSA. The junction had 5 bases not matched to a gene; V was cut back by 5 bases and J by 1 base. The CDR3 runs to 15 residues. Here the CDR3 DNA reads TGTGCCAGCAGCATAGACAGGGCAAGCAATCAGCCCCAGCATTTT. Amino acids: CASSIDRASNQPQHF. Combining the CDR3 with reference TRBV7-2 and TRBJ1-5 gives the whole variable domain GAGVSQSPSNKVTEKGKDVELRCDPISGHTALYWYRQSLGQGLEFLIYFQGNSAPDKSGLPSDRFSAERTGGSVSTLTIQRTQQEDSAVYLCASSIDRASNQPQHFGDGTRLSIL.

The chain has TRBV6-5 and TRBJ1-3; D is ambiguous. CDR1 and CDR2 (germline): MNHEY, SVGAGI. Trimming left V 4 bases short and J 3 bases short, with 10 bases between. The CDR3 consists of 14 residues. The CDR3 region has the DNA TGTGCCAGCAGTTTCCCCCAAGGTGGAAACACCATATATTTT. Amino acids: CASSFPQGGNTIYF.

This chain uses TRBV29-1 with TRBJ2-7; TRBD2 might be the D (6 bases). The germline V gene encodes CDR1 SQVTM and CDR2 ANQGSEA. This CDR3 region has 12 residues. V lost 4 bases, J lost 7 bases, and 14 bases lay in between. The CDR3 bases are TGCAGCGTTGGGGGACTGACCCTGGAGCAGTACTTC. It translates to CSVGGLTLEQYF.

This clone was seen only once. The chain has TRBV11-3 and TRBJ2-1; D might be TRBD2 (6 bases). The CDR3 runs to 17 residues. Germline V gene sequence: CDR1 SGHNT, CDR2 YENEEA. With 0 bases removed from V and 0 bases from J, the gap between germline ends came to 12 bases. The CDR3 sequence: CASSLDLAGSSYNEQFF. The CDR3 DNA follows: TGTGCCAGCAGCTTAGATCTGGCGGGGAGCTCCTACAATGAGCAGTTCTTC.

A note on this clone: The junction differs from germline at one of its ends, possibly a read error. V is TRBV6-5 and J is TRBJ2-1; perhaps TRBD2 as D (6 bases). Germline CDR1 and CDR2: MNHEY and SVGAGI. CDR3 size: 14 residues. For the CDR3, the DNA is TGTGCCAGCAGTTATCGGGACTCCTATAATGAGCAGTTCTTC. Translating gives CASSYRDSYNEQFF.

The chain links TRBV2 to TRBJ1-1; D is unresolved. The CDR3 is made up of 14 amino acids. Germline V lookup: CDR1 SNHLY, CDR2 FYNNEI. V lost 11 bases to trimming and J lost 0 bases, with 16 bases between them. As DNA, the CDR3 is TGTGCCGACCGGGAGGTCTTCTTGAACACTGAAGCTTTCTTT. This gives the protein CADREVFLNTEAFF. Together with reference TRBV2 and TRBJ1-1, the CDR3 gives the full variable domain: EPEVTQTPSHQVTQMGQEVILRCVPISNHLYFYWYRQILGQKVEFLVSFYNNEISEKSEIFDDQFSVERPDGSNFTLKIRSTKLEDSAMYFCADREVFLNTEAFFGQGTRLTVV.

The chain carries TRBV6-5 and TRBJ2-3; 7 nucleotides align to TRBD1. Germline V CDR1 and CDR2: MNHEY, SVGAGI. The V gene end was trimmed by 10 bases and the J gene end by 4 bases; junction bases not matched to a gene: 14. The CDR3 covers 15 residues. The CDR3 DNA sequence: TGTGCCACAATCTCTGGGGGAAGGGGGCCAGATACGCAGTATTTT. Translated: CATISGGRGPDTQYF.

In this sample, this clone turned up once. The chain joins TRBV6-6 to TRBJ1-3, with D unclear. The V end lost 7 bases, the J end lost 0 bases, and 16 bases lay between the germline ends. Germline V gives CDR1 MNHNY, CDR2 SVGAGI (reference sequence). The CDR3 sequence is 16 residues long. Here the CDR3 DNA reads TGTGCCAGCACCCCGGGTCTGGGCGTCTCTGGAAACACCATATATTTT. Residues: CASTPGLGVSGNTIYF.

This rearrangement joins TRBV18 to TRBJ1-6; 7 nucleotides match TRBD1. The CDR3 length is 14 residues. The ends lost 4 bases at V and 10 bases at J; junction bases unmatched: 7. Germline assignment: CDR1 KGHSH and CDR2 LQKENI. Here the CDR3 reads CASSRGQAGSPLHF. For the CDR3, the DNA is TGTGCCAGCTCACGAGGACAGGCTGGGTCACCCCTCCACTTT. Filled out from reference TRBV18 and TRBJ1-6, the complete variable domain reads NAGVMQNPRHLVRRRGQEARLRCSPMKGHSHVYWYRQLPEEGLKFMVYLQKENIIDESGMPKERFSAEFPKEGPSILRIQQVVRGDSAAYFCASSRGQAGSPLHFGNGTRLTVT.

The chain couples TRBV19 to TRBJ2-7, with 9 positions matching TRBD2. The CDR3 contains 15 residues. CDR1 and CDR2 (germline): LNHDA, SQIVND (reference sequence). V shed 4 bases, J shed 0 bases, and the junction held 4 bases outside the gene matches. The DNA of the CDR3 is TGTGCCAGTAGTACAAGCGGGAGGCCCTCCTACGAGCAGTACTTC. Its translation: CASSTSGRPSYEQYF.

CDR3 nucleotide sequence: TGTGCCAGCAGTTTTGGGGGCGCGGACCAGCCCCAGCATTTT. This encodes CASSFGGADQPQHF. The chain links TRBV28 to TRBJ1-5; D possibly corresponds to TRBD1 (6 bases). The germline V and J ends were trimmed by 3 bases and 7 bases, with 13 bases remaining between them. The CDR3 length is 14 residues. Per the germline V gene, CDR1 is MDHEN and CDR2 is SYDVKM.

The V gene is TRBV30, the J gene TRBJ1-1; D ambiguous. Germline lookup yields CDR1 GTSNPN and CDR2 SVGIG (reference sequence). Trimming pared 3 bases from V and 11 bases from J, leaving 22 bases between. This CDR3 has 14 amino acids. CDR3 in DNA: TGTGCCTGGAGGTTGTCGGGGATCGACCGTGGGGCTTTCTTT. This codes for CAWRLSGIDRGAFF.

This chain uses TRBV7-3 with TRBJ2-3, with unresolved D. The ends were cut back, 4 bases at V and 3 bases at J, with 8 bases in the middle. The CDR3 has 13 amino acids. The germline V gene has CDR1 SGHTA and CDR2 FQGTGA. Here the CDR3 reads CASSSQLTDTQYF. The DNA for the CDR3 is TGTGCCAGCAGCTCCCAGCTGACAGATACGCAGTATTTT.

This clone has just one count. J is TRBJ2-3 and V is TRBV4-3; tentatively, D is TRBD2 (5 bases). The CDR3 totals 16 residues. Germline CDR1 reads LGHNA; CDR2 reads YSLEER. The V end lost 0 bases, the J end lost 4 bases, and 14 bases lay between the germline ends. DNA for the CDR3: TGCGCCAGCAGCCAAGAGAGAGGGCCTCTTTCAGATACGCAGTATTTT. It specifies CASSQERGPLSDTQYF.

This clone was recorded only once. The same CDR3 also results from other DNA sequences found in this sample. The rearrangement uses TRBV10-1 and TRBJ1-2; no reliable D call. V shed 3 bases and J shed 5 bases, with 10 bases lying between them. Germline CDR1 is WNHNN and CDR2 is SYGVQD (reference sequence). CDR3 length: 13 amino acids. CDR3 residues: CASSDRRDYGYTF. In DNA form, the CDR3 reads TGCGCCAGCAGTGATCGAAGGGATTATGGCTACACCTTC.

The V gene is TRBV7-2, the J gene TRBJ2-7, with D possibly TRBD2 on 6 matching bases. The V end was cut by 8 bases, the J end by 2 bases, with 16 bases between. Germline V CDR1 and CDR2: SGHTA, FQGNSA. This CDR3 contains 14 residues. The CDR3 DNA is TGTGCCAGCCGGAAGGGCGGGATCCCCTACGAGCAGTACTTC. It encodes CASRKGGIPYEQYF.

CDR3 bases: TGTGCCAGCAGTAAAGCGGGACAGCAAGAGACCCAGTACTTC. Translated: CASSKAGQQETQYF. V gene TRBV28 combines with J gene TRBJ2-5; D may be TRBD1 or TRBD2 (7 bases each). V dropped 5 bases and J dropped 2 bases, with 12 bases sitting between them. There are 14 residues in the CDR3. Germline CDR1 is MDHEN and CDR2 is SYDVKM.

The chain employs TRBV18 and TRBJ2-1; 7 bases fit TRBD2. Germline lookup yields CDR1 KGHSH and CDR2 LQKENI. The CDR3 totals 17 residues. The junction had 14 bases not matched to a gene; V was cut back by 1 base and J by 8 bases. The CDR3 protein is CASSPRQGGSGVDEQFF. The CDR3 nucleotides read TGTGCCAGCTCACCACGGCAGGGAGGGAGTGGGGTCGATGAGCAGTTCTTC.

The table lists this clone with a count of one. This rearrangement joins TRBV4-3 to TRBJ2-7, with D perhaps matching TRBD2 (6 bases). With 1 base removed from V and 2 bases from J, the gap between germline ends came to 6 bases. The CDR3 is 13 amino acids. Germline V gene data show CDR1 as LGHNA and CDR2 as YSLEER. CDR3 residues: CASSQGRAYEQYF. CDR3 DNA sequence: TGCGCCAGCAGCCAAGGGAGGGCCTACGAGCAGTACTTC.

This CDR3 reads CASSLWGARGLEAFF. The CDR3 DNA is TGTGCCAGCAGTTTGTGGGGGGCGCGTGGGCTGGAAGCTTTCTTT. The chain is built from TRBV28 and TRBJ1-1; a weak D match, TRBD1 (6 bases). The germline V gene encodes CDR1 MDHEN and CDR2 SYDVKM. V gave up 3 bases and J gave up 8 bases, with 19 bases separating them. The CDR3 length is 15 residues. The complete variable domain, with remaining parts taken from reference TRBV28 and TRBJ1-1, reads DVKVTQSSRYLVKRTGEKVFLECVQDMDHENMFWYRQDPGLGLRLIYFSYDVKMKEKGDIPEGYSVSREKKERFSLILESASTNQTSMYLCASSLWGARGLEAFFGQGTRLTVV.

This chain uses TRBV20-1 with TRBJ2-7; a weak D match, TRBD2 (6 bases). Germline lookup yields CDR1 DFQATT and CDR2 SNEGSKA (reference sequence). V lost 3 bases, J lost 5 bases, and 26 bases lay in between. This CDR3 is 17 amino acids long. Here the CDR3 reads CSASGGVLARPPDEQYF. CDR3 coding DNA: TGCAGTGCTAGTGGAGGAGTCCTAGCGCGCCCCCCGGACGAGCAGTACTTC.

V usage is TRBV29-1 and J usage is TRBJ1-2, with 12 bases identical to TRBD1. The germline V gene has CDR1 SQVTM and CDR2 ANQGSEA. J lost 2 bases, V lost 5 bases, and 6 bases had no gene match. The CDR3 is 15 residues long. The CDR3 sequence: CSVRDRGQVNYGYTF. The CDR3 bases are TGCAGCGTTAGGGACAGGGGGCAAGTGAACTATGGCTACACCTTC.

CDR3 protein: CASSGEGLTYNEQFF. The CDR3 DNA follows: TGTGCCAGCAGTGGGGAGGGCCTAACCTACAATGAGCAGTTCTTC. The V gene is TRBV2, the J gene TRBJ2-1, with 7 bases identical to TRBD2. Germline V gene lookup returns CDR1 SNHLY and CDR2 FYNNEI. The CDR3 contains 15 residues. Losses at the gene ends were 4 bases for V and 2 bases for J; bases not matched to a gene: 5.

V is TRBV4-1 and J is TRBJ2-2; possible D gene TRBD1, 6 bases. The V gene's germline CDR1 is MGHRA and CDR2 YSYEKL. Trimming removed 6 bases at V and 3 bases at J, with 11 bases between. There are 14 residues in the CDR3. The CDR3 bases are TGCGCCAGCAGATGGGACACCTACACCGGGGAGCTGTTTTTT. Translating it yields CASRWDTYTGELFF.

The V and J genes are TRBV4-3 and TRBJ2-7; 9 positions match TRBD2. The CDR3 is 16 amino acids. CDR1 and CDR2 (germline): LGHNA, YSLEER. Trimming took 1 base from V and 5 from J; bases not matched to a gene: 9. The CDR3: CASSQGVGGRANEQYF. The CDR3 DNA sequence: TGCGCCAGCAGCCAAGGAGTGGGCGGGAGGGCCAACGAGCAGTACTTC.

This clone was seen just once. V is TRBV19 and J is TRBJ1-5; a weak D match, TRBD1 (6 bases). CDR1 is LNHDA, CDR2 SQIVND, per germline (reference sequence). The CDR3 runs 15 residues. Trimming shortened V by 5 bases and J by 4 bases, and 15 bases separated the two germline ends. The CDR3 DNA is TGTGCCAGTAGTCCCGCCGGACAGCAGAATCAGCCCCAGCATTTT. It encodes CASSPAGQQNQPQHF.

The CDR3 DNA reads TGTGCCAGCAGTGATCCCCGACAGGGGTTCTACAATGAGCAGTTCTTC. It codes for CASSDPRQGFYNEQFF. This chain links TRBV25-1 with TRBJ2-1; 8 nucleotides align to TRBD1. This CDR3 comprises 16 residues. Germline-derived CDR1 and CDR2 are MGHDK and SYGVNS. The V and J ends lost 3 bases and 3 bases, in that order; junction bases with no gene match: 7. Combining the CDR3 with reference TRBV25-1 and TRBJ2-1 gives the whole variable domain EADIYQTPRYLVIGTGKKITLECSQTMGHDKMYWYQQDPGMELHLIHYSYGVNSTEKGDLSSESTVSRIRTEHFPLTLESARPSHTSQYLCASSDPRQGFYNEQFFGPGTRLTVL.

The chain has TRBV27 and TRBJ2-1; D not certain. Germline values: CDR1 MNHEY, CDR2 SMNVEV (reference sequence). The CDR3 is 14 amino acids. V was shortened by 1 base and J by 5 bases, with 9 bases between the two germline ends. CDR3 nucleotides: TGTGCCAGCAGTTTATTGATTGGGGACAATGAGCAGTTCTTC. Translated, it gives CASSLLIGDNEQFF.